This T cell receptor beta chain emerged from a study of identical twins. TCRdb re-analysed the 5' RACE reads in MiXCR, keeping a single row per CDR3 protein. The sample has about 200,000 distinct CDR3 sequences; roughly a tenth are singletons. This CDR3 has 14 amino acids. J lost 4 bases, V lost 4 bases, and 5 bases had no gene match. Per the germline V gene, CDR1 is MNHEY and CDR2 is SVGEGT. Note on this clonotype: What it binds is unknown.

Whole-study results and caveats: Fewer insertions marked abundant cord blood beta clonotypes; young adult naive trended weakly, memory not at all. Modelling underestimated the level of out-of-frame TCR alpha sharing observed in monozygotic twins. In zero-insertion analyses, partial confounding could arise from invariant MAIT and iNKT cells.

This receptor was obtained from a man aged 50 to 60 in good health. Sequencing was done on a sample of memory T cells sorted from blood. The chain is built from TRBV6-2 or TRBV6-3 and TRBJ2-7, with 9 bases identical to TRBD2. Here the CDR3 DNA reads TGTGCCAGCAGTTGGCGAGCGGGAGGATACGAGCAGTACTTC. Its protein is CASSWRAGGYEQYF.